These 21 T cell receptor beta chains share one sample of origin, sequenced in a study of shared clonotypes between healthy human individuals. Generated by immunoSEQ multiplex PCR, the TCRdb table keeps only in-frame clones and is missing some. The sample consists of approximately 350,000 clones, 90% to 98% of them appearing once. The sample consisted of memory CD8+ T cells sorted from blood. Described subset: CD45RO+ cells pooled with CCR7-negative TemRA cells. These receptors were obtained from a man aged 25 to 40 in good health.

This clone was detected only once. The gene calls are TRBV30 and TRBJ1-1; 7 positions match TRBD1. The V gene end was trimmed by 5 bases and the J gene end by 9 bases; junction bases not matched to a gene: 9. CDR3 length: 12 residues. CDR1 and CDR2 from the germline V gene are GTSNPN and SVGIG (reference sequence). The CDR3 region has the DNA TGTGCCTGGGACCACACAGGGGAGAAAGCTTTCTTT. Translation gives CAWDHTGEKAFF.

V usage is TRBV6-1 and J usage is TRBJ1-2; weak D call: TRBD1 (5 bases). Germline CDR1 and CDR2: MNHNS and SASEGT. V was clipped by 4 bases and J by 0 bases, with 18 bases between them. This CDR3 contains 17 residues. CDR3 nucleotide sequence: TGTGCCAGCAGTGGCCCGGAGAGGGGCACAACTAACTATGGCTACACCTTC. This encodes CASSGPERGTTNYGYTF.

The chain joins TRBV5-1 to TRBJ2-5, with D possibly TRBD1 on 6 matching bases. The CDR3 extends over 13 amino acids. Trimming took 3 bases from V and 2 from J, leaving 8 bases between them. Germline loops: CDR1 SGHRS, CDR2 YFSETQ. The CDR3 DNA sequence: TGCGCCAGCAGCTCCGACAGGCAAGAGACCCAGTACTTC. Residues: CASSSDRQETQYF.

V gene TRBV5-5 combines with J gene TRBJ2-5, with D maybe TRBD1 (5 bases). With 1 base removed from V and 4 bases from J, the gap between germline ends came to 17 bases. Germline V lookup: CDR1 SGHKS, CDR2 YYEKEE (reference sequence). This CDR3 has 16 amino acids. CDR3 nucleotide sequence: TGTGCCAGCAGCTTGACTGTCCAGGGAAGGCTAGAGACCCAGTACTTC. Protein: CASSLTVQGRLETQYF.

This clone was seen once. The chain joins TRBV4-2 to TRBJ2-1; TRBD2 aligns across 11 bases. CDR1 LGHNA and CDR2 YNFKEQ come from the germline V gene. The V gene end was trimmed by 0 bases and the J gene end by 4 bases; junction bases not matched to a gene: 5. The CDR3 runs to 17 residues. The CDR3 sequence is CASSQDLAGGTYNEQFF. In nucleotides, the CDR3 is TGTGCCAGCAGCCAAGATCTAGCGGGAGGAACGTACAATGAGCAGTTCTTC.

The chain employs TRBV6-1 and TRBJ1-2; D possibly corresponds to TRBD1 (6 bases). V was shortened by 7 bases and J by 3 bases, with 9 bases between the two germline ends. The CDR3 is made up of 12 amino acids. Germline CDR1 reads MNHNS; CDR2 reads SASEGT. In DNA, the CDR3 is TGTGCCAGCAATAGGGGGGACTATGGCTACACCTTC. It specifies CASNRGDYGYTF.

The chain has TRBV29-1 and TRBJ1-1, with TRBD1 as a possible D gene (6 bases). Trimming stripped 4 bases from V and 1 base from J, with 10 bases between. CDR1 SQVTM and CDR2 ANQGSEA come from the germline V gene. CDR3 length: 13 amino acids. The CDR3 reads CSVVRQANTEAFF. Written as DNA, the CDR3 is TGCAGCGTTGTGAGACAGGCGAACACTGAAGCTTTCTTT.

V gene TRBV5-1 combines with J gene TRBJ2-1, with 10 bases matching TRBD2. The length of the CDR3 is 14 residues. Germline V gene lookup returns CDR1 SGHRS and CDR2 YFSETQ. V lost 2 bases to trimming and J lost 6 bases; unmatched junction nucleotides: 2. This CDR3 reads CASSLLAGSNEQFF. The CDR3 DNA reads TGCGCCAGCAGCTTACTAGCGGGAAGCAATGAGCAGTTCTTC.

The DNA for the CDR3 is TGTGCCTGGAGTGTACGTCGGGAGCAGTACTTC. Protein sequence: CAWSVRREQYF. This chain joins TRBV30 and TRBJ2-7; D is unclear. This CDR3 is built from 11 residues. The germline gives CDR1 GTSNPN, CDR2 SVGIG (reference sequence). V gave up 0 bases and J gave up 7 bases, with 7 bases separating them.

This clone has only one observation. The rearrangement uses TRBV29-1 and TRBJ2-7; 9 bases line up with TRBD2. Unmatched junction bases numbered 18, after V lost 6 bases and J lost 3 bases. The CDR3 length is 17 residues. Germline CDR1 SQVTM, CDR2 ANQGSEA. The CDR3 DNA sequence: TGCAGCGTGGGGGCGCTAGCGGGACCAACCCTTTACTACGAGCAGTACTTC. This sequence encodes CSVGALAGPTLYYEQYF.

V is TRBV7-2 and J is TRBJ1-5; D may be TRBD1 (5 bases). Trimming took off 0 bases at V and 7 bases at J, with 10 bases between the two ends. The V gene's germline CDR1 is SGHTA and CDR2 FQGNSA. This CDR3 region has 14 residues. As DNA, the CDR3 is TGTGCCAGCAGCTTAGCAGTAAGGGACCAGCCCCAGCATTTT. It specifies CASSLAVRDQPQHF.

The CDR3 loop is CASSFVVGDKGLSTEAFF. In DNA, the CDR3 is TGTGCCAGCAGCTTCGTAGTAGGAGATAAAGGACTGAGCACTGAAGCTTTCTTT. The gene calls are TRBV5-6 and TRBJ1-1; D not certain. The CDR3 is made up of 18 amino acids. Germline V gene lookup returns CDR1 SGHDT and CDR2 YYEEEE. Trimming removed 2 bases from V and 4 bases from J, with 24 bases in between.

The genes are TRBV4-1 and TRBJ2-5; 9 bases match TRBD1. The J segment lost 0 bases and the V segment lost 3 bases, leaving 8 bases of the junction unmatched. This CDR3 is 17 amino acids long. CDR1 and CDR2 (germline): MGHRA, YSYEKL. Here the CDR3 reads CASSQRGQGAYQETQYF. In DNA form, the CDR3 reads TGCGCCAGCAGCCAGAGGGGACAGGGAGCGTACCAAGAGACCCAGTACTTC.

The V call is TRBV5-6, the J call TRBJ2-1; D is unclear. V was trimmed by 2 bases and J by 4 bases, leaving 16 bases between them. The germline V gene has CDR1 SGHDT and CDR2 YYEEEE. CDR3 length: 16 residues. The CDR3: CASSFSVGIRYNEQFF. CDR3 bases: TGTGCCAGCAGCTTTAGTGTCGGTATCAGGTACAATGAGCAGTTCTTC.

This clone came up a few times. Other DNA sequences in the sample encode the same CDR3. The chain has TRBV7-3 and TRBJ2-3; the match to TRBD2 covers 10 bases. The germline V gene has CDR1 SGHTA and CDR2 FQGTGA. The CDR3 sequence is 15 residues long. V lost 3 bases and J lost 0; bases outside the gene matches: 0. CDR3: CASSLTSGSTDTQYF. The CDR3 DNA follows: TGTGCCAGCAGCTTGACTAGCGGGAGCACAGATACGCAGTATTTT. The variable domain in full, with the rest retrieved from reference TRBV7-3 and TRBJ2-3, is GAGVSQTPSNKVTEKGKYVELRCDPISGHTALYWYRQSLGQGPEFLIYFQGTGAADDSGLPNDRFFAVRPEGSVSTLKIQRTERGDSAVYLCASSLTSGSTDTQYFGPGTRLTVL.

This clone was counted only a few times. V usage is TRBV19 and J usage is TRBJ1-1; TRBD1 agrees at 7 bases. The CDR3 spans 14 residues. With V trimmed by 3 bases and J by 3 bases, 4 bases remained unmatched. Germline V lookup: CDR1 LNHDA, CDR2 SQIVND (reference sequence). CDR3: CASSITGAYTEAFF. The DNA for the CDR3 is TGTGCCAGTAGTATTACAGGGGCCTACACTGAAGCTTTCTTT.

The chain is built from TRBV7-9 and TRBJ2-7, with D perhaps matching TRBD1 or TRBD2 (5 bases each). Trimming removed 5 bases from V and 4 bases from J, with 15 bases in between. Germline CDR1 and CDR2: SEHNR and FQNEAQ (reference sequence). This CDR3 is 14 amino acids long. CDR3 amino acids: CASSPGRRQYEQYF. The CDR3 DNA reads as TGTGCCAGCAGCCCGGGACGGAGGCAATACGAGCAGTACTTC. Using reference TRBV7-9 and TRBJ2-7 for the parts outside the CDR3, the full variable domain is DTGVSQNPRHKITKRGQNVTFRCDPISEHNRLYWYRQTLGQGPEFLTYFQNEAQLEKSRLLSDRFSAERPKGSFSTLEIQRTEQGDSAMYLCASSPGRRQYEQYFGPGTRLTVT.

This chain joins TRBV29-1 and TRBJ1-1; 7 bases are shared with TRBD1. The V segment lost 4 bases and the J segment 7 bases; nucleotides outside the gene matches: 6. This CDR3 region has 12 residues. Per the germline V gene, CDR1 is SQVTM and CDR2 is ANQGSEA. CDR3 residues: CSVGRAGGEAFF. The CDR3 region has the DNA TGCAGCGTTGGTCGGGCAGGGGGTGAAGCTTTCTTT.

This chain uses TRBV2 with TRBJ2-3; tentative D call: TRBD2 (5 bases). Trimming left V 4 bases short and J 1 base short, with 9 bases between. CDR3 length: 14 amino acids. Germline V gene data show CDR1 as SNHLY and CDR2 as FYNNEI. DNA of the CDR3: TGTGCCAGCAGTGGGGAGATCCGCACAGATACGCAGTATTTT. The encoded protein is CASSGEIRTDTQYF.

V usage is TRBV10-2 and J usage is TRBJ2-5; 15 bases fit TRBD2. J gave up 5 bases and V 4 bases, and 14 bases lay outside the gene matches. This CDR3 spans 19 amino acids. In germline, CDR1 is WSHSY, CDR2 SAAADI. In DNA form, the CDR3 reads TGCGCCAGCAGTGCCGATCGGACTAGCGGGAGGGCCTGGAGGGAGACCCAGTACTTC. As protein: CASSADRTSGRAWRETQYF.

This clone was observed once. The gene calls are TRBV27 and TRBJ1-3, with D uncertain. This CDR3 has 15 residues. V lost 5 bases and J 5 bases, leaving 16 bases between the germline ends. Germline assignment: CDR1 MNHEY and CDR2 SMNVEV (reference sequence). This chain's CDR3 is CASSAGGSARNTIYF. CDR3 in DNA: TGTGCCAGCAGTGCTGGAGGCAGTGCAAGAAACACCATATATTTT.